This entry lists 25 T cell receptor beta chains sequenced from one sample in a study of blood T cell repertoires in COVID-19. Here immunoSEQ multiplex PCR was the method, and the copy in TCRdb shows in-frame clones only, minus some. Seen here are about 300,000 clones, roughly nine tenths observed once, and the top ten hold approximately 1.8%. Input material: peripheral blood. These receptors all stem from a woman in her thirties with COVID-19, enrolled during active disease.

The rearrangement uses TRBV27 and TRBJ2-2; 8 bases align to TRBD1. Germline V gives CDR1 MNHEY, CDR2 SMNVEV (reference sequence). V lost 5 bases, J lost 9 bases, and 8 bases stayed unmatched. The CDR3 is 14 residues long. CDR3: CASSLGQAPRELFF. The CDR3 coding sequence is TGTGCCAGCAGTCTGGGACAGGCACCGAGGGAGCTGTTTTTT.

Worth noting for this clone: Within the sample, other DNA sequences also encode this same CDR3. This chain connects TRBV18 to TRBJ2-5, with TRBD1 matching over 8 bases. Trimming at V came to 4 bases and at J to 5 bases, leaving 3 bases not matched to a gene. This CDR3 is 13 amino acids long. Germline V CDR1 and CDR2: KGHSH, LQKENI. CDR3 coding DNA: TGTGCCAGCTCACTAGGACAGGGCGAGACCCAGTACTTC. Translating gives CASSLGQGETQYF. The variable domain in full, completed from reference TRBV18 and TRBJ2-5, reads NAGVMQNPRHLVRRRGQEARLRCSPMKGHSHVYWYRQLPEEGLKFMVYLQKENIIDESGMPKERFSAEFPKEGPSILRIQQVVRGDSAAYFCASSLGQGETQYFGPGTRLLVL.

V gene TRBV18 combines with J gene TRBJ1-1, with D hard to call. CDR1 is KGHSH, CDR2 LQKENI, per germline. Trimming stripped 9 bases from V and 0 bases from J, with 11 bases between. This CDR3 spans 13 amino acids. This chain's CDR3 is CASRDDMNTEAFF. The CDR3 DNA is TGTGCCAGTCGTGACGACATGAACACTGAAGCTTTCTTT.

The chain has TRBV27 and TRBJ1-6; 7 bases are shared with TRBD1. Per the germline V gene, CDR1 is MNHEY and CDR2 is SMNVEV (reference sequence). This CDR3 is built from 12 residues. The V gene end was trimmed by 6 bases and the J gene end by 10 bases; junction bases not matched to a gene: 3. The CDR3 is CASSQGGSPLHF. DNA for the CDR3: TGTGCCAGCAGCCAGGGGGGATCACCCCTCCACTTT.

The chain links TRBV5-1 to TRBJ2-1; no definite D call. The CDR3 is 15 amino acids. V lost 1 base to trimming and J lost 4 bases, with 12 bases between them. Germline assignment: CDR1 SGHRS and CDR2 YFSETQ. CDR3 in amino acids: CASSLSGGSYNEQFF. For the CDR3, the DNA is TGCGCCAGCAGCTTGAGTGGCGGATCGTACAATGAGCAGTTCTTC.

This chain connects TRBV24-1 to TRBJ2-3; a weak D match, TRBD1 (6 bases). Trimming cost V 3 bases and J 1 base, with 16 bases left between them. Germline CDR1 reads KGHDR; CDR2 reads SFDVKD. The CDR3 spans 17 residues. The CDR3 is CATSDPGAHYGTDTQYF. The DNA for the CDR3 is TGTGCCACCAGTGATCCAGGGGCGCACTATGGCACAGATACGCAGTATTTT.

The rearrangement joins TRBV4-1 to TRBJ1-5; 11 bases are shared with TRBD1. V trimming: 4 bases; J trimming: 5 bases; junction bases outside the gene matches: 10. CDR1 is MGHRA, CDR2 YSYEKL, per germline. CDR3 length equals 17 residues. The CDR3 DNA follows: TGCGCCAGCAGCCTTGCGCCGGGACAGGGGGAATATCAGCCCCAGCATTTT. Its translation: CASSLAPGQGEYQPQHF.

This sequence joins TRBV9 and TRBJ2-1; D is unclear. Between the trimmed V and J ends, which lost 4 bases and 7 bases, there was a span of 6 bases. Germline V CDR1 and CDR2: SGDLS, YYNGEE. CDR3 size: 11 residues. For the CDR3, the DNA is TGTGCCAGCAGCTCCACTAATGAGCAGTTCTTC. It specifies CASSSTNEQFF.

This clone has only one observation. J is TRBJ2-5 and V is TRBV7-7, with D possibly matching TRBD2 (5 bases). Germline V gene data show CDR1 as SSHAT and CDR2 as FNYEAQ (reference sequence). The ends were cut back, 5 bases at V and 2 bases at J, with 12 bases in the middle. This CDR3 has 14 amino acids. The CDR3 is CASSLAGLQETQYF. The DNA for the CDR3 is TGTGCCAGCAGCCTGGCGGGCCTTCAAGAGACCCAGTACTTC.

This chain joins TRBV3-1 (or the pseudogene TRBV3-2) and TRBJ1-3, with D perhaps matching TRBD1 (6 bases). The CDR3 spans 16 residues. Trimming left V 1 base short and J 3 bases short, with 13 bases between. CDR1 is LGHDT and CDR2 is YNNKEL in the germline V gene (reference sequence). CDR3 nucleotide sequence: TGTGCCAGCAGCCAAGTTCTGGGGGCTGGTGGAAACACCATATATTTT. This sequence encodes CASSQVLGAGGNTIYF.

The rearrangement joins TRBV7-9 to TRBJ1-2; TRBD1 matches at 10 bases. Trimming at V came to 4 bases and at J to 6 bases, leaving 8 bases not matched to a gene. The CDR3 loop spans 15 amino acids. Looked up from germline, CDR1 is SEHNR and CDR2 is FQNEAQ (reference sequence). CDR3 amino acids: CASSSDRGRWDGYTF. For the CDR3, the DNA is TGTGCCAGCAGCTCAGACAGGGGGCGGTGGGATGGCTACACCTTC.

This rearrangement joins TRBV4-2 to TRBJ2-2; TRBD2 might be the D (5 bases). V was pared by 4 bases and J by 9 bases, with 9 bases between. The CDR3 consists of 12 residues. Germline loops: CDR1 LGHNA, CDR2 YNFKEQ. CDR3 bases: TGTGCCAGCAGCCCGGGGAGCCGGGAGCTGTTTTTT. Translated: CASSPGSRELFF.

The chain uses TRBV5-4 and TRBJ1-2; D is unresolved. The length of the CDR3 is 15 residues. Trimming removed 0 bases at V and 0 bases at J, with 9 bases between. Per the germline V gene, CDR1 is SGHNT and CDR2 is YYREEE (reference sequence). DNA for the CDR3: TGTGCCAGCAGCTTGGGGGGAGCTGCTAACTATGGCTACACCTTC. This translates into CASSLGGAANYGYTF. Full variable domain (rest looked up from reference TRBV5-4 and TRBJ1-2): ETGVTQSPTHLIKTRGQQVTLRCSSQSGHNTVSWYQQALGQGPQFIFQYYREEENGRGNFPPRFSGLQFPNYSSELNVNALELDDSALYLCASSLGGAANYGYTFGSGTRLTVV.

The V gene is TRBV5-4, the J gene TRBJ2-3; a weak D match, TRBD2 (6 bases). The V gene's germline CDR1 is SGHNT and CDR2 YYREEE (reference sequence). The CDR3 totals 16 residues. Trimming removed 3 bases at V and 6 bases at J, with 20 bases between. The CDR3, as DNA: TGTGCCAGCAGCTCCGCCCAGGGAGGTCTGGACGATACGCAGTATTTT. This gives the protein CASSSAQGGLDDTQYF.

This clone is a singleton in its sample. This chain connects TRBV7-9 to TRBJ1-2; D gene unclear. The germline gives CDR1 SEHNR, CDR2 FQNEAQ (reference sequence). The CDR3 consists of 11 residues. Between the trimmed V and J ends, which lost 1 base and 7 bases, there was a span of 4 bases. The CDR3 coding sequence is TGTGCCAGCAGCTTAGGAGCTGGCTACACCTTC. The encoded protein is CASSLGAGYTF.

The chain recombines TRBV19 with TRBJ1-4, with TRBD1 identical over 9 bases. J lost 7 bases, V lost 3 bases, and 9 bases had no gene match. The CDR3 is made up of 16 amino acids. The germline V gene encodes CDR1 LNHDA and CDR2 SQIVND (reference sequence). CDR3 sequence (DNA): TGTGCCAGTAGTATTACTGGACAGGGGCGACGTGAAAAACTGTTTTTT. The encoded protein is CASSITGQGRREKLFF. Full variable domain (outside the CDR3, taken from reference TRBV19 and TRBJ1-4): DGGITQSPKYLFRKEGQNVTLSCEQNLNHDAMYWYRQDPGQGLRLIYYSQIVNDFQKGDIAEGYSVSREKKESFPLTVTSAQKNPTAFYLCASSITGQGRREKLFFGSGTQLSVL.

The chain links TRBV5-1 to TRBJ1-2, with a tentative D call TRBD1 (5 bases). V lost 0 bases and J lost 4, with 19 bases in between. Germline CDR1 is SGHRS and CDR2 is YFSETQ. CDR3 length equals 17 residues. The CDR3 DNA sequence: TGCGCCAGCAGCTTGGAAGGGGATGGGCAGGGCCTCTATGGCTACACCTTC. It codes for CASSLEGDGQGLYGYTF.

In DNA form, the CDR3 reads TGTGCCAGCAGCTTGGCGGGGGGGGCGGGTCAGCCCCAGCATTTT. Amino acids: CASSLAGGAGQPQHF. The chain employs TRBV5-6 and TRBJ1-5; possibly TRBD1 for D (6 bases). V was cut by 0 bases and J by 6 bases, with 13 bases left in between. This CDR3 is built from 15 residues. CDR1 and CDR2 from the germline V gene are SGHDT and YYEEEE.

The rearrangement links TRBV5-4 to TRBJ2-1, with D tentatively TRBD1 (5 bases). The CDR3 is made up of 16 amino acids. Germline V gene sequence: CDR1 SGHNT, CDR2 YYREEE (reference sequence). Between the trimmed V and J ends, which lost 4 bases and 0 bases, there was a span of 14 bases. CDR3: CASSNLGLDSYNEQFF. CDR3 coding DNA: TGTGCCAGCAGCAACCTGGGGCTGGACTCCTACAATGAGCAGTTCTTC. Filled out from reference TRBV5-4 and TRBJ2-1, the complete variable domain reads ETGVTQSPTHLIKTRGQQVTLRCSSQSGHNTVSWYQQALGQGPQFIFQYYREEENGRGNFPPRFSGLQFPNYSSELNVNALELDDSALYLCASSNLGLDSYNEQFFGPGTRLTVL.

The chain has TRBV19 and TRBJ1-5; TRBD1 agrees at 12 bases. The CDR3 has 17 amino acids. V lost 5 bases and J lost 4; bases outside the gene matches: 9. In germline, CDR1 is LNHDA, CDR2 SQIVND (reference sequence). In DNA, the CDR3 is TGTGCCAGTAGTTCGACCGGGACAGGGGGCATTAATCAGCCCCAGCATTTT. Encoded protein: CASSSTGTGGINQPQHF.

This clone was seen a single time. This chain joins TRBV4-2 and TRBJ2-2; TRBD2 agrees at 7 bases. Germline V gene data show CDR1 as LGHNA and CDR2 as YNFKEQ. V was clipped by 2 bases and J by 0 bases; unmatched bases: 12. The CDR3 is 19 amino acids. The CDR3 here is CASSQYWGGGPSNTGELFF. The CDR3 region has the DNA TGTGCCAGCAGCCAATACTGGGGCGGGGGTCCTTCGAACACCGGGGAGCTGTTTTTT.

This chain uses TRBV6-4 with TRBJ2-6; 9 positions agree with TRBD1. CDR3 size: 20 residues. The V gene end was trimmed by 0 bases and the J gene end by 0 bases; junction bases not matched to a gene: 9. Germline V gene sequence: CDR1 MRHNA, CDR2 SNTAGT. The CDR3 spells CASSDSPAGQGPSGANVLTF. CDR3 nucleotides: TGTGCCAGCAGTGACTCACCGGCGGGACAGGGACCCTCTGGGGCCAACGTCCTGACTTTC.

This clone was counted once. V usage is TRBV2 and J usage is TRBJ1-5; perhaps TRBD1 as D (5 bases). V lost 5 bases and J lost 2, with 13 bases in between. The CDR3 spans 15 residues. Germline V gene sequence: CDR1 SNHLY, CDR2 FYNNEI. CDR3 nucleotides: TGTGCCAGCAGTCAGGAGGGGATCGGCAATCAGCCCCAGCATTTT. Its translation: CASSQEGIGNQPQHF.

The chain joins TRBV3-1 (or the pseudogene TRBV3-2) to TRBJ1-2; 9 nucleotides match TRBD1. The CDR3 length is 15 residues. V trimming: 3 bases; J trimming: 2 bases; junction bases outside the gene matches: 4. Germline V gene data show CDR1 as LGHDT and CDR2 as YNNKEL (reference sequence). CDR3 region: CASSHGDRANYGYTF. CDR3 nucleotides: TGTGCCAGCAGCCACGGGGACAGGGCAAACTATGGCTACACCTTC.

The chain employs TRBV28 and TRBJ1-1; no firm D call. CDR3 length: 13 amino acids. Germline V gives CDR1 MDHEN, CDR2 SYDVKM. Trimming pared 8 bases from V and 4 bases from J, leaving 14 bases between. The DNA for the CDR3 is TGTGCCAGCCCCAAACCGGGGAGCACTGAAGCTTTCTTT. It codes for CASPKPGSTEAFF.